This T cell receptor beta chain was identified in a study of OX40 agonist ivuxolimab in advanced cancers. V was shortened by 9 bases and J by 4 bases, with 19 bases between the two germline ends. The V gene's germline CDR1 is LNHDA and CDR2 SQIVND (reference sequence). The CDR3 is 15 amino acids. In this sample, this clone turned up once. Libraries were prepared by immunoSEQ multiplex PCR; TCRdb keeps only in-frame clonotypes and omits some of them. The sample carries over 60,000 clones, around 87% recorded once. This TCR was recovered from an adult with an advanced solid tumor such as melanoma, head and neck, liver or kidney cancer. The gene calls are TRBV19 and TRBJ1-5, with D possibly being TRBD1 (5 bases). Sequenced here: CD4+ or CD8+ T cells sorted from blood, sampled in a trial of the OX40 agonist ivuxolimab. The CDR3 reads CARGERVTENQPQHF. Written as DNA, the CDR3 is TGTGCCAGGGGGGAGAGGGTCACGGAAAATCAGCCCCAGCATTTT.